This T cell receptor (beta chain) stems from a study of OX40 agonist ivuxolimab in advanced cancers. Turning to the study itself: Two patients with cutaneous melanoma and one with hepatocellular carcinoma, three in total, showed partial responses. Study conclusions and caveats: There were also nonresponders showing low normalized T-cell clonal expansion. At 0.1 to 3.0 mg/kg, CD4+ and CD8+ blood T cells expanded clonally by week 6.

This clone was counted a few times. Its specificity is unknown. The data were produced by immunoSEQ multiplex PCR, yet TCRdb's version contains in-frame clones alone and is incomplete. The profile shows around 58,000 clones, around nine tenths of them singletons. The germline V gene encodes CDR1 SGHTA and CDR2 FQGTGA. The CDR3 covers 15 residues. Trimming cost V 5 bases and J 7 bases; bases outside gene matches: 9. Here the sequenced sample was CD4+ or CD8+ T cells sorted from blood, taken in a trial of the OX40 agonist ivuxolimab. The chain links TRBV7-3 to TRBJ1-5; 9 nucleotides line up with TRBD1. This TCR derives from an adult with an advanced solid tumor such as melanoma, head and neck, liver or kidney cancer. The CDR3 coding sequence is TGTGCCAGCAGCCCCGGGACAGGGATTGGGCAGCCCCAGCATTTT. Translation: CASSPGTGIGQPQHF.